The text below deals with one T cell receptor beta chain. This sample was included in a study of T cell changes during pregnancy in multiple sclerosis. Germline V CDR1 and CDR2: GTSNPN, SVGIG (reference sequence). Trimming took 3 bases from V and 2 from J, leaving 19 bases between them. The CDR3 covers 16 residues. Sequencing was performed with immunoSEQ multiplex PCR; in TCRdb, only in-frame clones are kept and a portion is missing. The table lists around 40,000 clones, around 90% of them singletons. Sequences were derived from CD4+ T cells from peripheral blood mononuclear cells, sampled in the third trimester of pregnancy. The clonotype was recovered from a female donor in good health, enrolled as a control in a pregnancy study. This chain connects TRBV30 to TRBJ2-5, with TRBD1 as a possible D gene (6 bases). The CDR3 DNA reads as TGTGCCTGGAGCGCCCATGGCAGGGGCCTACAAGAGACCCAGTACTTC. This gives the protein CAWSAHGRGLQETQYF.